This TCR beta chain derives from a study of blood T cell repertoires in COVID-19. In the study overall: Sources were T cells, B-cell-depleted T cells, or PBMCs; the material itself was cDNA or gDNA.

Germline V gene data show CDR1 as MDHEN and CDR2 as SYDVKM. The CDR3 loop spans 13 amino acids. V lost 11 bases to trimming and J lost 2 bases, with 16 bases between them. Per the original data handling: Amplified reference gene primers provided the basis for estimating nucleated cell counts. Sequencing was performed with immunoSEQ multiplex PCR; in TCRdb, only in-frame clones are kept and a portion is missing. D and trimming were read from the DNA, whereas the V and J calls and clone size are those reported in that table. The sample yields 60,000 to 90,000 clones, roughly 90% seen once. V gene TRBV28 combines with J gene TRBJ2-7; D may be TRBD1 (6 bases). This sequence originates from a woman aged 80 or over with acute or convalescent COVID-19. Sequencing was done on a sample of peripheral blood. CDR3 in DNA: TGTGCCTGCGAGAGGGGGAATCCCTACGAGCAGTACTTC. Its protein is CACERGNPYEQYF.